This T cell receptor beta chain derives from a study of cytomegalovirus exposure and HLA in healthy donors. The PCR employed 60 Vbeta primers together with 13 Jbeta primers. Clones were sequenced by immunoSEQ multiplex PCR, and TCRdb holds only the in-frame ones, with some missing. The sample contains about 140,000 clones, 80% of which appear only once. A note on this clone: Its antigen is undetermined.

At the time of sampling, donors were nominally healthy, though unrecorded immune exposures were likely. Per the germline V gene, CDR1 is SGHDN and CDR2 is FVKESK. Trimming shortened V by 3 bases and J by 4 bases, and 7 bases separated the two germline ends. The CDR3 has 12 amino acids. General study findings and limits: There was a cluster of highly shared sequence variants that was likely a sequencing artifact. The authors later found TCR association rates varying by HLA locus, with DRB1 most and HLA-C fewest. A missense DCLRE1C variant was associated with V- and J-gene trimming of TCR beta chains in a later analysis, and an independent cohort replicated the association.

Sequenced: PBMCs. The TCR sequence derives from a man aged 35-49 years in good health and CMV-seronegative. The rearrangement links TRBV14 to TRBJ2-7; D ambiguous. The DNA of the CDR3 is TGTGCCAGCAGCCAGTATAGTTACGAGCAGTACTTC. Protein sequence: CASSQYSYEQYF.